This T cell receptor (beta chain) was retrieved from a study of control samples from healthy donors and cancer patients. This CDR3 region has 14 residues. Germline V gene sequence: CDR1 SGHRS, CDR2 YFSETQ. Trimming took 4 bases from V and 6 from J; bases not matched to a gene: 9. TCRdb's copy holds only in-frame clones and misses some; the assay was immunoSEQ multiplex PCR. The data show tens of thousands of clones, roughly nine tenths seen once. The sample holds one count of this clone. This clonotype originated in a woman between 65 and 79 years old in good health. The source material was blood. The chain joins TRBV5-1 to TRBJ2-5, with 7 bases matching TRBD1. The DNA of the CDR3 is TGCGCCAGCAGCCCAGGGACAGTTGAAAAGACCCAGTACTTC. It yields the protein CASSPGTVEKTQYF.